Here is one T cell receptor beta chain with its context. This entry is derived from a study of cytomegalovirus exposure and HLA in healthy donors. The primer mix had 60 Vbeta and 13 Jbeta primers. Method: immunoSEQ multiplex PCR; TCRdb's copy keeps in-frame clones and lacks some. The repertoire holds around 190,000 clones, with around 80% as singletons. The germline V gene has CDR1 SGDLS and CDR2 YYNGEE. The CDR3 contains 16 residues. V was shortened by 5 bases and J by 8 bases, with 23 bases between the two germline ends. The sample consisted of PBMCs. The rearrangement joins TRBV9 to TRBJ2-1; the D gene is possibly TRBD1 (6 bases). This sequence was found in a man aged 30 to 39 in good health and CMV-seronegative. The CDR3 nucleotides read TGTGCCAGCAGTCCATACGGGACATGGCTCGTAGATGAGCAGTTCTTC. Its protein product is CASSPYGTWLVDEQFF.